These 32 T cell receptor beta chains came from one sample sequenced in a study of human T cells and chemical hapten exposure. TCRdb reprocessed the RACE reads with MiXCR, giving one entry per CDR3 protein. The table has around 380,000 distinct CDR3 sequences, roughly 5% seen once. The time point is: patch test 1, 2 weeks after DPC sensitization. Described treatment: therapeutic diphenylcyclopropenone sensitization with weekly scalp DPC. Sequencing was performed on whole blood, taken in connection with sensitization to the hapten diphenylcyclopropenone (DPC). All receptors come from a woman aged 50 to 60 with alopecia areata. Some clones in this sample may be carry-over from other donors' samples.

In this sample, this clonotype turned up a few times. CDR3 protein: CASSLRQLSREKLFF. CDR3 DNA sequence: TGTGCCAGCAGTCTTCGACAGCTCAGTAGGGAAAAACTGTTTTTT. The V and J genes are TRBV27 and TRBJ1-4, with D perhaps TRBD1 (5 bases). Germline CDR1 and CDR2: MNHEY and SMNVEV (reference sequence). Trimming removed 5 bases from V and 8 bases from J, with 18 bases in between. The CDR3 consists of 15 residues.

Ten or more counts support this clonotype. This chain links TRBV20-1 with TRBJ2-7; 12 bases fit TRBD2. The CDR3 spans 15 residues. The germline gives CDR1 DFQATT, CDR2 SNEGSKA (reference sequence). With 4 bases clipped from V and 6 bases from J, the junction kept 10 bases outside the gene matches. CDR3 amino acids: CSATSLAGGPGEQYF. CDR3 DNA: TGCAGTGCTACCTCTCTAGCGGGGGGGCCCGGCGAGCAGTACTTC.

This clonotype was found a few times. The chain couples TRBV29-1 to TRBJ2-3; D may be TRBD2 (5 bases). V was clipped by 7 bases and J by 6 bases, with 17 bases between them. Germline assignment: CDR1 SQVTM and CDR2 ANQGSEA. This CDR3 contains 13 residues. CDR3 in amino acids: CSAERDVGDTQYF. The CDR3 coding sequence is TGCAGCGCGGAACGGGATGTGGGTGATACGCAGTATTTT.

This clonotype was seen repeatedly, ten times or more. The J gene is TRBJ1-1, the V gene TRBV20-1; D remains ambiguous. CDR3 size: 11 residues. Germline lookup yields CDR1 DFQATT and CDR2 SNEGSKA (reference sequence). V was cut by 3 bases and J by 7 bases, with 9 bases left in between. The CDR3 coding sequence is TGCAGTGCTAGTCGGGAAGATGAAGCTTTCTTT. Amino acid sequence: CSASREDEAFF.

The chain carries TRBV3-1 and TRBJ2-7; a possible D gene is TRBD1 (5 bases). The germline V and J ends were trimmed by 4 bases and 3 bases, with 16 bases remaining between them. Germline loops: CDR1 LGHDT, CDR2 YNNKEL (reference sequence). The CDR3 has 15 residues. This CDR3 reads CASSPSEAGRYEQYF. Here the CDR3 DNA reads TGTGCCAGCAGCCCCTCCGAGGCAGGGCGCTACGAGCAGTACTTC.

This clonotype showed up many times. The rearrangement links TRBV9 to TRBJ1-2; no clear D. Deletions cut 0 bases from V and 6 bases from J, with 6 bases between. Per the germline V gene, CDR1 is SGDLS and CDR2 is YYNGEE. This CDR3 spans 12 amino acids. As DNA, the CDR3 is TGTGCCAGCAGCGTAGGCGGGGATGGCTACACCTTC. It encodes CASSVGGDGYTF.

In this sample, this clonotype turned up many times. The CDR3 sequence: CAWSRGNLGQYF. In DNA form, the CDR3 reads TGTGCCTGGAGTCGAGGGAATCTCGGGCAGTACTTC. The chain links TRBV30 to TRBJ2-7; D might be TRBD2 (5 bases). With 2 bases removed from V and 9 bases from J, the gap between germline ends came to 14 bases. CDR1 is GTSNPN, CDR2 SVGIG, per germline (reference sequence). The CDR3 has 12 residues.

The rearrangement uses TRBV6-5 and TRBJ1-2; 9 nucleotides line up with TRBD1. Germline V gives CDR1 MNHEY, CDR2 SVGAGI. V was clipped by 0 bases and J by 0 bases; unmatched bases: 5. The CDR3 extends over 17 amino acids. CDR3 coding DNA: TGTGCCAGCAGTTACTCGTGGGGACAGGGATCTAACTATGGCTACACCTTC. As protein: CASSYSWGQGSNYGYTF.

This chain links TRBV5-6 with TRBJ1-5; D uncertain. V lost 0 bases to trimming and J lost 2 bases, with 9 bases between them. Germline V gene sequence: CDR1 SGHDT, CDR2 YYEEEE. The CDR3 length is 15 residues. The CDR3, as DNA: TGTGCCAGCAGCTTGGCGGGAGGGCGCAATCAGCCCCAGCATTTT. Its translation: CASSLAGGRNQPQHF.

The sample holds a few counts of this clonotype. V is TRBV7-9 and J is TRBJ2-1, with 7 positions matching TRBD1. CDR3 length: 15 residues. Germline values: CDR1 SEHNR, CDR2 FQNEAQ (reference sequence). Trimming at V came to 5 bases and at J to 6 bases, leaving 10 bases not matched to a gene. In DNA, the CDR3 is TGTGCCAGCAGCCTACAGACAGGGTTCTTCAATGAGCAGTTCTTC. It is translated as CASSLQTGFFNEQFF.

This clonotype was recorded at least ten times. The chain has TRBV12-3 or TRBV12-4 and TRBJ2-7, with D perhaps TRBD1 or TRBD2 (6 bases each). The CDR3 covers 13 residues. V was clipped by 6 bases and J by 1 base, with 10 bases between them. The CDR3 region is CASSQGTSYEQYF. Here the CDR3 DNA reads TGTGCCAGCAGCCAGGGGACTTCCTACGAGCAGTACTTC.

This clonotype was observed a handful of times. The CDR3 DNA sequence: TGCAGTGCCAGGGGACAGGGGGCTGATGGCTACACCTTC. This codes for CSARGQGADGYTF. The chain is built from TRBV20-1 and TRBJ1-2; 12 positions match TRBD1. CDR3 size: 13 residues. CDR1 DFQATT and CDR2 SNEGSKA come from the germline V gene (reference sequence). Trimming removed 6 bases from V and 6 bases from J; junction bases left unmatched: 5.

A few counts support this clonotype. V usage is TRBV12-3 or TRBV12-4 and J usage is TRBJ1-2; D is unclear. CDR3 length: 14 residues. The V end was cut by 1 base, the J end by 4 bases, with 10 bases between. CDR3 protein: CASSLGPRAYGYTF. DNA of the CDR3: TGTGCCAGCAGTTTAGGTCCTAGGGCCTATGGCTACACCTTC.

This clonotype turned up a few times. The chain uses TRBV6-6 and TRBJ2-1; 11 bases are a match to TRBD2. Germline V lookup: CDR1 MNHNY, CDR2 SVGAGI (reference sequence). After removal of 5 bases from V and 5 bases from J, the junction contained 8 bases not matched to a gene. This CDR3 contains 16 residues. CDR3 loop: CASSPRGGLADNEQFF. In DNA form, the CDR3 reads TGTGCCAGCAGTCCCCGAGGGGGACTAGCGGACAATGAGCAGTTCTTC.

The rearrangement joins TRBV20-1 to TRBJ2-5; D possibly corresponds to TRBD1 (6 bases). CDR3 size: 13 residues. Germline V gene lookup returns CDR1 DFQATT and CDR2 SNEGSKA (reference sequence). Deletions cut 5 bases from V and 1 base from J, with 11 bases between. This CDR3 reads CSASGTTQETQYF. The CDR3 DNA follows: TGCAGTGCTTCCGGGACAACCCAAGAGACCCAGTACTTC.

A few counts support this clonotype. The chain has TRBV7-9 and TRBJ2-2, with unresolved D. CDR1 and CDR2 (germline): SEHNR, FQNEAQ (reference sequence). The CDR3 length is 13 residues. The CDR3 region is CASSIQNTGELFF. The CDR3 bases are TGTGCGAGCTCAATCCAGAACACCGGGGAGCTGTTTTTT.

About this clonotype: A read error may be the cause here, since a much bigger clone is one base away. The chain uses TRBV7-8 and TRBJ1-2, with 9 bases aligning to TRBD1. CDR3 size: 14 residues. CDR1 and CDR2 from the germline V gene are SGHVS and FQNEAQ. The DNA for the CDR3 is TGTGCCAGCAGTGGACAGGGGTTCGACTATGGCAACACCTTC. Amino acids: CASSGQGFDYGNTF. Supplemented by reference TRBV7-8 and TRBJ1-2, the full variable domain reads GAGVSQSPRYKVAKRGQDVALRCDPISGHVSLFWYQQALGQGPEFLTYFQNEAQLDKSGLPSDRFFAERPEGSVSTLKIQRTQQEDSAVYLCASSGQGFDYGNTFGSGTRLTVV.

This clonotype was counted between two and nine times. The V gene is TRBV3-1, the J gene TRBJ1-1, with a possible D match to TRBD1 (6 bases). This CDR3 spans 15 amino acids. Germline V gives CDR1 LGHDT, CDR2 YNNKEL (reference sequence). Trimming removed 5 bases at V and 3 bases at J, with 16 bases between. CDR3 amino acids: CASSSRQDSDTEAFF. The CDR3 DNA reads as TGTGCCAGCAGCTCCCGACAGGACTCAGACACTGAAGCTTTCTTT.

This rearrangement joins TRBV12-3 or TRBV12-4 to TRBJ2-3; maybe TRBD2 (5 bases). The V and J ends lost 3 bases and 8 bases respectively, with 15 bases between them. This CDR3 is built from 14 residues. The CDR3 protein is CASSFTGGVGTQYF. The CDR3 bases are TGTGCCAGCAGTTTCACTGGAGGCGTGGGTACGCAGTATTTT.

This clonotype has a count of ten or more. V and J are TRBV4-1 and TRBJ1-5, with 9 bases lining up with TRBD1. The CDR3 is 17 amino acids. CDR1 is MGHRA and CDR2 is YSYEKL in the germline V gene. The V gene end was trimmed by 4 bases and the J gene end by 3 bases; junction bases not matched to a gene: 10. CDR3 nucleotide sequence: TGCGCCAGCAGCCCCCGAATGACAGGGGGGGACAATCAGCCCCAGCATTTT. Its translation is CASSPRMTGGDNQPQHF.

The chain uses TRBV30 and TRBJ2-7; TRBD1 might be the D (5 bases). Trimming cost V 5 bases and J 2 bases, with 13 bases left between them. This CDR3 is 13 amino acids long. Germline V gene sequence: CDR1 GTSNPN, CDR2 SVGIG (reference sequence). CDR3 protein: CAWRPRATYEQYF. CDR3 coding DNA: TGTGCCTGGCGCCCCAGGGCCACCTACGAGCAGTACTTC.

This clonotype was recorded a few times. This sequence joins TRBV27 and TRBJ2-1, with 7 bases fitting TRBD2. Germline CDR1 reads MNHEY; CDR2 reads SMNVEV (reference sequence). This CDR3 is built from 14 residues. V shed 6 bases and J 7 bases; nucleotides not matched to a gene: 9. In DNA form, the CDR3 reads TGTGCCAGCAGCTACTCCCCAGCGGGGAATGAGCAGTTCTTC. Its translation is CASSYSPAGNEQFF.

The rearrangement joins TRBV28 to TRBJ1-5; 7 nucleotides align to TRBD1. The CDR3 sequence is 15 residues long. Germline V gene lookup returns CDR1 MDHEN and CDR2 SYDVKM. V gave up 0 bases and J gave up 5 bases; unmatched junction bases: 4. DNA for the CDR3: TGTGCCAGCAGTTTATGGAGGGGGCAGGATCAGCCCCAGCATTTT. Its translation: CASSLWRGQDQPQHF.

This clonotype turned up a few times. This sequence joins TRBV29-1 and TRBJ2-3; TRBD2 is a possible D gene (5 bases). Trimming cost V 4 bases and J 2 bases, with 19 bases left between them. Germline lookup yields CDR1 SQVTM and CDR2 ANQGSEA. This CDR3 is built from 16 residues. CDR3 bases: TGCAGCGTTGCCGGAGGAAGCCCCACTGCCACAGATACGCAGTATTTT. It codes for CSVAGGSPTATDTQYF.

This clonotype came up a few times. V gene TRBV7-2 combines with J gene TRBJ1-1, with 8 bases matching TRBD1. Germline V gives CDR1 SGHTA, CDR2 FQGNSA. CDR3 length: 15 amino acids. With 1 base clipped from V and 3 bases from J, the junction kept 4 bases outside the gene matches. CDR3 residues: CASSLDQGAHTEAFF. The CDR3 nucleotides are TGTGCCAGCAGCTTAGATCAGGGGGCCCACACTGAAGCTTTCTTT. The full variable domain, completed using reference TRBV7-2 and TRBJ1-1, is GAGVSQSPSNKVTEKGKDVELRCDPISGHTALYWYRQSLGQGLEFLIYFQGNSAPDKSGLPSDRFSAERTGGSVSTLTIQRTQQEDSAVYLCASSLDQGAHTEAFFGQGTRLTVV.

CDR3 in amino acids: CASSGGGTTDTQYF. The CDR3 DNA sequence: TGCGCCAGCAGCGGCGGCGGTACCACAGATACGCAGTATTTT. The chain employs TRBV5-1 and TRBJ2-3; no clear D. This CDR3 contains 14 residues. Between the trimmed V and J ends, which lost 4 bases and 2 bases, there was a span of 11 bases. The germline CDR1 and CDR2 sequences are SGHRS and YFSETQ.

This clonotype was observed a few times. In DNA, the CDR3 is TGTGCCAGCAGTTACTCGTATGGCACAGATACGCAGTATTTT. Encoded protein: CASSYSYGTDTQYF. The V gene is TRBV6-6, the J gene TRBJ2-3, with D hard to call. Trimming shortened V by 0 bases and J by 1 base, and 5 bases separated the two germline ends. Germline CDR1 reads MNHNY; CDR2 reads SVGAGI (reference sequence). The CDR3 runs to 14 residues.

The genes are TRBV7-2 and TRBJ2-1; possibly TRBD1 or TRBD2 for D (5 bases each). The germline V and J ends were trimmed by 4 bases and 6 bases, with 10 bases remaining between them. The CDR3 extends over 13 amino acids. Germline V gives CDR1 SGHTA, CDR2 FQGNSA. For the CDR3, the DNA is TGTGCCAGCAGCTCCCGGGGCTCCAATGAGCAGTTCTTC. It is translated as CASSSRGSNEQFF. Using reference TRBV7-2 and TRBJ2-1 for the parts outside the CDR3, the full variable domain is GAGVSQSPSNKVTEKGKDVELRCDPISGHTALYWYRQSLGQGLEFLIYFQGNSAPDKSGLPSDRFSAERTGGSVSTLTIQRTQQEDSAVYLCASSSRGSNEQFFGPGTRLTVL.

The V and J genes are TRBV7-2 and TRBJ2-1; D unclear. This CDR3 is built from 11 residues. Germline V gene sequence: CDR1 SGHTA, CDR2 FQGNSA. V lost 3 bases and J lost 8, with 5 bases in between. The DNA for the CDR3 is TGTGCCAGCAGCTTTTGGGATGAGCAGTTCTTC. Translation gives CASSFWDEQFF.

This chain connects TRBV28 to TRBJ2-7, with TRBD1 matching over 10 bases. CDR1 MDHEN and CDR2 SYDVKM come from the germline V gene. Trimming took 2 bases from V and 7 from J; bases not matched to a gene: 5. The CDR3 sequence is 14 residues long. CDR3 coding DNA: TGTGCCAGCAGTTTACCCGGGACAGGGGCAGAGCAGTACTTC. Translating gives CASSLPGTGAEQYF.

This clonotype has just a few counts. The V gene is TRBV10-3, the J gene TRBJ2-3, with D perhaps assigned TRBD1 or TRBD2 (5 bases each). Germline assignment: CDR1 ENHRY and CDR2 SYGVKD. This CDR3 region has 15 residues. V was pared by 2 bases and J by 1 base, with 10 bases between. The CDR3 loop is CAISEPGQGTDTQYF. DNA of the CDR3: TGTGCCATCAGTGAGCCGGGGCAGGGCACAGATACGCAGTATTTT.

This clonotype was counted ten times or more. The chain uses TRBV12-3 or TRBV12-4 and TRBJ2-4, with TRBD2 as a possible D gene (6 bases). V was clipped by 0 bases and J by 5 bases, with 8 bases between them. CDR3 length: 14 residues. The CDR3 protein is CASSLAGEENIQYF. The DNA for the CDR3 is TGTGCCAGCAGTTTAGCAGGGGAGGAAAACATTCAGTACTTC.